What follows are 23 T cell receptor beta chains derived from one specimen sequenced in a study of shared clonotypes between healthy human individuals. Terminally differentiated effector memory CD45RA+ cells were excluded by CCR7 positive selection of CD45RO-negative cells. Profiling relied on immunoSEQ multiplex PCR, and the TCRdb table lists in-frame clones only, not all of them. This table holds about 800,000 clones, around 96% found once. The material sequenced was naive CD8+ T cells sorted from blood. Receptors were obtained from a man aged 25-45 years in good health.

This sequence joins TRBV21-1 and TRBJ1-2. TRBV21-1 is described as a pseudogene. This CDR3 is built from 12 residues. The CDR3 DNA reads TGTGCCAGGCAGAGTTCTAACTATGGCTACACCTTC. The encoded protein is CARQSSNYGYTF.

The chain combines TRBV29-1 with TRBJ2-1; D ambiguous. The CDR3 runs 14 residues. V was trimmed by 7 bases and J by 5 bases, leaving 18 bases between them. Germline V gene lookup returns CDR1 SQVTM and CDR2 ANQGSEA. The CDR3 coding sequence is TGCAGCGCTTCGAGGCCGCAGGAGAACAATGAGCAGTTCTTC. This sequence encodes CSASRPQENNEQFF.

The CDR3 spells CASSIDLWAGPNEQFF. The CDR3 DNA is TGTGCCAGTAGTATAGATCTATGGGCGGGGCCTAATGAGCAGTTCTTC. The chain links TRBV19 to TRBJ2-1, with a possible D match to TRBD2 (6 bases). CDR3 length: 16 residues. Germline-derived CDR1 and CDR2 are LNHDA and SQIVND (reference sequence). The ends were cut back, 0 bases at V and 7 bases at J, with 16 bases in the middle.

This chain joins TRBV13 and TRBJ2-5, with TRBD2 matching over 7 bases. The CDR3 runs 14 residues. Germline V gives CDR1 PRHDT, CDR2 FYEKMQ (reference sequence). The ends lost 0 bases at V and 8 bases at J; junction bases unmatched: 6. The CDR3 bases are TGTGCCAGCAGCTTAGGTGCTAGCGGCCAAACCCAGTACTTC. Its translation: CASSLGASGQTQYF.

This chain joins TRBV6-6 and TRBJ1-2; unclear D gene. CDR1 is MNHNY, CDR2 SVGAGI, per germline (reference sequence). V was clipped by 4 bases and J by 7 bases, with 4 bases between them. There are 10 residues in the CDR3. CDR3 in amino acids: CASSSTGYTF. CDR3 nucleotide sequence: TGTGCCAGCAGTTCAACTGGCTACACCTTC.

The chain uses TRBV5-5 and TRBJ2-7, with D unclear. Germline V gene data show CDR1 as SGHKS and CDR2 as YYEKEE (reference sequence). This CDR3 contains 14 residues. Trimming left V 1 base short and J 3 bases short, with 11 bases between. Here the CDR3 reads CASSLIGPNYEQYF. As DNA, the CDR3 is TGTGCCAGCAGCTTGATAGGACCTAACTACGAGCAGTACTTC.

Notes on this clone: At the DNA level, this CDR3 is encoded by other sequences in the same sample as well. J is TRBJ2-7 and V is TRBV4-3; D not resolved. The germline V gene has CDR1 LGHNA and CDR2 YSLEER. This CDR3 is built from 13 residues. V lost 0 bases to trimming and J lost 4 bases, with 7 bases between them. CDR3 DNA sequence: TGCGCCAGCAGCCAAGATCGTGGGTACGAGCAGTACTTC. As protein: CASSQDRGYEQYF.

The chain employs TRBV2 and TRBJ1-4; no clear D. CDR3 size: 14 residues. Germline V gene lookup returns CDR1 SNHLY and CDR2 FYNNEI. The V end was cut by 7 bases, the J end by 4 bases, with 13 bases between. For the CDR3, the DNA is TGTGCCAGCAAAGTAGTGGGAGGTAATGAAAAACTGTTTTTT. It codes for CASKVVGGNEKLFF.

J is TRBJ1-4 and V is TRBV7-9; 8 bases match TRBD1. Germline CDR1 reads SEHNR; CDR2 reads FQNEAQ (reference sequence). The CDR3 sequence is 14 residues long. V was pared by 1 base and J by 7 bases, with 2 bases of the junction left unmatched. The CDR3 DNA reads TGTGCCAGCAGCTTAGTAGGACAGGGTGAAAAACTGTTTTTT. Translated: CASSLVGQGEKLFF. Full variable domain (remainder filled in from reference TRBV7-9 and TRBJ1-4): DTGVSQNPRHKITKRGQNVTFRCDPISEHNRLYWYRQTLGQGPEFLTYFQNEAQLEKSRLLSDRFSAERPKGSFSTLEIQRTEQGDSAMYLCASSLVGQGEKLFFGSGTQLSVL.

The J gene is TRBJ1-1, the V gene TRBV21-1. TRBV21-1 is shown as a pseudogene. CDR3 size: 15 residues. In DNA form, the CDR3 reads TGTGCCAGCAGCCCCGCCATCCGGGTCTTGGTAGGAGCTTTCTTT. It translates to CASSPAIRVLVGAFF.

V gene TRBV9 combines with J gene TRBJ2-3; 12 nucleotides match TRBD2. The germline V gene encodes CDR1 SGDLS and CDR2 YYNGEE. With 3 bases clipped from V and 2 bases from J, the junction kept 1 base outside the gene matches. This CDR3 region has 15 residues. CDR3 sequence: CASSGTSGDTDTQYF. CDR3 bases: TGTGCCAGCAGCGGGACTAGCGGGGACACAGATACGCAGTATTTT.

Turning to this clone: Distinct nucleotide sequences in the sample also encode this CDR3. The chain joins TRBV11-2 to TRBJ2-7; maybe TRBD1 (5 bases). Germline lookup yields CDR1 SGHAT and CDR2 FQNNGV. V lost 5 bases and J 0 bases, leaving 8 bases between the germline ends. The CDR3 length is 13 residues. The CDR3 DNA reads TGTGCCAGCAGCCCTCAGGGCTCCTACGAGCAGTACTTC. As protein: CASSPQGSYEQYF. Together with reference TRBV11-2 and TRBJ2-7, the CDR3 gives the full variable domain: EAGVAQSPRYKIIEKRQSVAFWCNPISGHATLYWYQQILGQGPKLLIQFQNNGVVDDSQLPKDRFSAERLKGVDSTLKIQPAKLEDSAVYLCASSPQGSYEQYFGPGTRLTVT.

The chain joins TRBV7-9 to TRBJ2-7; 8 bases fit TRBD1. This CDR3 has 14 amino acids. Germline CDR1 and CDR2: SEHNR and FQNEAQ (reference sequence). V trimming: 5 bases; J trimming: 5 bases; junction bases outside the gene matches: 8. This CDR3 reads CASSTRTGRNEQYF. CDR3 DNA: TGTGCCAGCAGCACCCGGACAGGGAGAAACGAGCAGTACTTC.

The chain combines TRBV6-5 with TRBJ2-1; 12 bases line up with TRBD2. The trim removed 0 bases at V and 10 bases at J, leaving 4 bases unmatched. This CDR3 is 15 amino acids long. Germline V lookup: CDR1 MNHEY, CDR2 SVGAGI. The CDR3 protein is CASSYSASGREEQFF. The CDR3 bases are TGTGCCAGCAGTTACTCCGCTAGCGGGAGGGAGGAGCAGTTCTTC.

The V call is TRBV18, the J call TRBJ2-7; D is possibly TRBD1 (6 bases). The length of the CDR3 is 13 residues. Deletions cut 6 bases from V and 5 bases from J, with 14 bases between. Germline assignment: CDR1 KGHSH and CDR2 LQKENI. This CDR3 is CASSLKQGDEQYF. CDR3 DNA: TGTGCCAGCTCGCTAAAACAGGGCGACGAGCAGTACTTC.

The rearrangement links TRBV7-2 to TRBJ2-2; D assignment may be TRBD1 or TRBD2 (5 bases each). From germline, CDR1 is SGHTA and CDR2 FQGNSA. V was pared by 1 base and J by 8 bases, with 14 bases between. The CDR3 extends over 15 amino acids. Here the CDR3 reads CASSLVGTNFGELFF. CDR3 sequence (DNA): TGTGCCAGCAGCTTAGTCGGGACGAATTTTGGGGAGCTGTTTTTT.

The chain carries TRBV27 and TRBJ2-1; perhaps TRBD2 as D (6 bases). Germline V CDR1 and CDR2: MNHEY, SMNVEV (reference sequence). V shed 4 bases and J shed 4 bases, with 14 bases lying between them. The CDR3 extends over 15 amino acids. The CDR3 nucleotides are TGTGCCAGCAGTTCCGGGACCGCGGGGTACAATGAGCAGTTCTTC. Translating it yields CASSSGTAGYNEQFF.

Regarding this clone: This sample also contains other DNA sequences that code for the same CDR3. The rearrangement links TRBV5-4 to TRBJ2-7, with D possibly TRBD1 on 6 matching bases. V gave up 1 base and J gave up 1 base, with 6 bases separating them. Germline V gives CDR1 SGHNT, CDR2 YYREEE (reference sequence). This CDR3 has 13 amino acids. The CDR3 DNA is TGTGCCAGCAGCTTGAGGGGGTCCTACGAGCAGTACTTC. Amino acids: CASSLRGSYEQYF. Looking up the rest from reference TRBV5-4 and TRBJ2-7 gives the full variable domain: ETGVTQSPTHLIKTRGQQVTLRCSSQSGHNTVSWYQQALGQGPQFIFQYYREEENGRGNFPPRFSGLQFPNYSSELNVNALELDDSALYLCASSLRGSYEQYFGPGTRLTVT.

J is TRBJ2-5 and V is TRBV6-1; 9 nucleotides line up with TRBD2. V gave up 3 bases and J gave up 4 bases; unmatched junction bases: 3. CDR3 length: 14 amino acids. Germline CDR1 and CDR2: MNHNS and SASEGT. CDR3 sequence: CASSDLAGRETQYF. The CDR3 DNA reads as TGTGCCAGCAGTGATCTAGCGGGAAGAGAGACCCAGTACTTC.

The rearrangement uses TRBV10-1 and TRBJ2-2; either TRBD1 or TRBD2 may fit D (5 bases each). Germline CDR1 is WNHNN and CDR2 is SYGVQD (reference sequence). Trimming removed 0 bases from V and 10 bases from J, with 21 bases in between. The CDR3 consists of 17 residues. DNA for the CDR3: TGCGCCAGCAGTGAGTCTATGAGGGCAGGGAGAACGGCGGAGCTGTTTTTT. As protein: CASSESMRAGRTAELFF.

The chain carries TRBV18 and TRBJ2-1; TRBD1 might be the D (5 bases). CDR3 length: 14 amino acids. The V end was cut by 2 bases, the J end by 7 bases, with 12 bases between. Germline assignment: CDR1 KGHSH and CDR2 LQKENI. CDR3 coding DNA: TGTGCCAGCTCACCAGTGGACATTACAAATGAGCAGTTCTTC. Translation: CASSPVDITNEQFF.

J is TRBJ2-7 and V is TRBV29-1, with TRBD2 matching over 13 bases. CDR3 length: 18 amino acids. CDR1 is SQVTM, CDR2 ANQGSEA, per germline. V trimming: 3 bases; J trimming: 2 bases; junction bases outside the gene matches: 13. CDR3 sequence (DNA): TGCAGCGTTGAGGATAGCTTTCGACTAGCGGGAGGTCCCTACGAGCAGTACTTC. The encoded protein is CSVEDSFRLAGGPYEQYF.

Regarding this clone: Other nucleotide sequences from this sample produce the same CDR3. The gene calls are TRBV6-5 and TRBJ2-3; tentatively, D is TRBD1 (5 bases). Trimming cost V 0 bases and J 6 bases, with 7 bases left between them. Looked up from germline, CDR1 is MNHEY and CDR2 is SVGAGI. The CDR3 sequence is 13 residues long. CDR3 sequence reads: CASSYSKGDTQYF. The CDR3 DNA sequence: TGTGCCAGCAGTTACTCGAAGGGGGATACGCAGTATTTT.